This TCR beta chain appears in the sequencing data of a study of shared clonotypes between healthy human individuals. Study as a whole: CD4 naive and CD4 memory each took three plates per donor, while CD8 naive took two and CD8 memory one. The study's findings and limits: Shared clonotypes across all four donors exceeded non-shared ones in generation probability.

Looked up from germline, CDR1 is SGHAT and CDR2 is FQNNGV. V trimming: 5 bases; J trimming: 5 bases; junction bases outside the gene matches: 8. CDR3 length: 15 amino acids. The assay was immunoSEQ multiplex PCR, and TCRdb's table has in-frame clones only and misses some. The sample lists some 2,000,000 clones, almost 96% occurring once. HIV-negative, healthy adults without recent acute infections or vaccinations were the donors. Regarding this clone: Its antigen remains unknown.

The gene calls are TRBV11-2 and TRBJ2-5; 10 nucleotides match TRBD1. Sequenced material: naive CD4+ T cells sorted from blood. The subset denotes: CD45RA+ positively selected. The sequence was collected from a man younger than 30 in good health. CDR3 coding DNA: TGTGCCAGCAGCCAAGGACAGGGGGTGATGGAGACCCAGTACTTC. This translates into CASSQGQGVMETQYF.